A single sample gave rise to the 19 T cell receptor beta chains below, sequenced in a study of blood T cell repertoires in COVID-19. This table comes from immunoSEQ multiplex PCR, and its TCRdb copy is limited to in-frame clones, with some not included. The table records hundreds of thousands of clones, 65% to 90% of them present only once. Sequenced sample: peripheral blood. The origin of the receptors is a woman in her seventies with COVID-19, enrolled during active disease.

The CDR3 region is CASSELAGAYNEQFF. The CDR3 nucleotides read TGTGCCAGCAGCGAACTAGCGGGGGCCTACAATGAGCAGTTCTTC. The V gene is TRBV5-8, the J gene TRBJ2-1, with TRBD2 matching over 11 bases. V trimming: 4 bases; J trimming: 2 bases; junction bases outside the gene matches: 2. Germline loops: CDR1 SGHTS, CDR2 YDEGEE. The CDR3 runs to 15 residues.

The V and J genes are TRBV19 and TRBJ1-4; D is possibly TRBD1 (5 bases). This CDR3 spans 14 amino acids. Trimming cost V 7 bases and J 0 bases, with 9 bases left between them. Germline V gives CDR1 LNHDA, CDR2 SQIVND (reference sequence). The CDR3 region is CASIGTATNEKLFF. In DNA form, the CDR3 reads TGTGCCAGTATCGGGACTGCAACTAATGAAAAACTGTTTTTT.

This clone was observed a few times. This rearrangement joins TRBV18 to TRBJ1-1, with D uncertain. CDR1 and CDR2 from the germline V gene are KGHSH and LQKENI. V lost 4 bases and J lost 3, with 9 bases in between. The CDR3 is 13 amino acids. The CDR3 DNA reads as TGTGCCAGCTCACTGGCGAGGGACACTGAAGCTTTCTTT. Protein: CASSLARDTEAFF. The full variable domain, completed using reference TRBV18 and TRBJ1-1, is NAGVMQNPRHLVRRRGQEARLRCSPMKGHSHVYWYRQLPEEGLKFMVYLQKENIIDESGMPKERFSAEFPKEGPSILRIQQVVRGDSAAYFCASSLARDTEAFFGQGTRLTVV.

The rearrangement uses TRBV5-1 and TRBJ2-5; TRBD2 is a possible D gene (6 bases). Trimming stripped 0 bases from V and 0 bases from J, with 12 bases between. Germline values: CDR1 SGHRS, CDR2 YFSETQ. This CDR3 is 16 amino acids long. The CDR3 DNA follows: TGCGCCAGCAGCTTGGTCGGGGGAACTTACCAAGAGACCCAGTACTTC. Encoded protein: CASSLVGGTYQETQYF.

The gene calls are TRBV20-1 and TRBJ2-1; D may be TRBD1 (5 bases). There are 15 residues in the CDR3. V was trimmed by 3 bases and J by 6 bases, leaving 18 bases between them. Per germline, CDR1 DFQATT and CDR2 SNEGSKA (reference sequence). Written as DNA, the CDR3 is TGCAGTGCTAGTTCGCCCCTGAGTGGGGCCAATGAGCAGTTCTTC. This codes for CSASSPLSGANEQFF.

J is TRBJ2-1 and V is TRBV28; D is perhaps TRBD1 (5 bases). The ends were cut back, 4 bases at V and 8 bases at J, with 12 bases in the middle. Per the germline V gene, CDR1 is MDHEN and CDR2 is SYDVKM. The CDR3 has 13 amino acids. CDR3 coding DNA: TGTGCCAGCAGTTCAATCCAGGGCGATGAGCAGTTCTTC. Protein sequence: CASSSIQGDEQFF.

This rearrangement joins TRBV2 to TRBJ2-7, with 13 bases matching TRBD2. V dropped 6 bases and J dropped 4; count of bases not matched to a gene: 12. CDR3 length: 17 amino acids. Germline values: CDR1 SNHLY, CDR2 FYNNEI. The CDR3 loop reads CASRTGTSGAGGYEQYF. CDR3 nucleotide sequence: TGTGCCAGCAGGACCGGGACTAGCGGGGCCGGCGGGTACGAGCAGTACTTC.

The rearrangement joins TRBV18 to TRBJ1-1; D perhaps matches TRBD1 (5 bases). Trimming pared 6 bases from V and 7 bases from J, leaving 15 bases between. In germline, CDR1 is KGHSH, CDR2 LQKENI. This CDR3 is built from 13 residues. Here the CDR3 DNA reads TGTGCCAGCTCGCAAACACAGGACTATGAAGCTTTCTTT. Its translation: CASSQTQDYEAFF.

The chain combines TRBV24-1 with TRBJ1-2; no clear D gene. Between the trimmed V and J ends, which lost 2 bases and 9 bases, there was a span of 15 bases. Germline CDR1 is KGHDR and CDR2 is SFDVKD. This CDR3 has 14 residues. The DNA of the CDR3 is TGTGCCACCAGTGATTCCGGAGAAGTTATGAGCTACACCTTC. Protein: CATSDSGEVMSYTF.

This rearrangement joins TRBV27 to TRBJ1-5; 7 positions agree with TRBD1. Germline lookup yields CDR1 MNHEY and CDR2 SMNVEV (reference sequence). The CDR3 covers 15 residues. V shed 5 bases, J shed 5 bases, and the junction held 9 bases outside the gene matches. Here the CDR3 reads CASSNEGAGYQPQHF. CDR3 bases: TGTGCCAGCAGTAACGAGGGGGCTGGGTATCAGCCCCAGCATTTT.

J is TRBJ2-7 and V is TRBV6-5; 7 bases line up with TRBD2. Germline-derived CDR1 and CDR2 are MNHEY and SVGAGI. V lost 0 bases, J lost 7 bases, and 9 bases stayed unmatched. CDR3 length: 15 residues. CDR3 region: CASSYSGVQGGEQYF. DNA for the CDR3: TGTGCCAGCAGTTACTCCGGGGTCCAGGGAGGGGAGCAGTACTTC.

The V and J genes are TRBV7-2 and TRBJ2-3; weak D call: TRBD1 (5 bases). The CDR3 has 15 residues. The germline gives CDR1 SGHTA, CDR2 FQGNSA. V was cut by 0 bases and J by 3 bases, with 10 bases left in between. In DNA form, the CDR3 reads TGTGCCAGCAGCTTAGCCCAGGGTCGAACAGATACGCAGTATTTT. Its protein is CASSLAQGRTDTQYF.

The chain is built from TRBV10-3 and TRBJ1-1; D gene ambiguous. Germline V gene data show CDR1 as ENHRY and CDR2 as SYGVKD. There are 11 residues in the CDR3. Trimming cost V 11 bases and J 1 base, with 8 bases left between them. The CDR3 region has the DNA TGTGCCTCGGCGGGGAACACTGAAGCTTTCTTT. Protein: CASAGNTEAFF.

The V gene is TRBV7-2, the J gene TRBJ2-7, with 9 bases lining up with TRBD1. The junction had 11 bases not matched to a gene; V was cut back by 6 bases and J by 5 bases. The V gene's germline CDR1 is SGHTA and CDR2 FQGNSA. The CDR3 covers 15 residues. The CDR3 DNA is TGTGCCAGCAGTCCCCCCGGGACAGGGAACCACGAGCAGTACTTC. This translates into CASSPPGTGNHEQYF.

In this sample, this clone turned up once. The chain joins TRBV5-1 to TRBJ2-2; TRBD2 is a possible D gene (5 bases). CDR1 and CDR2 from the germline V gene are SGHRS and YFSETQ. Trimming removed 0 bases from V and 4 bases from J, with 16 bases in between. The CDR3 consists of 17 residues. The CDR3 is CASSLAGGGAGTGELFF. In nucleotides, the CDR3 is TGCGCCAGCAGCTTGGCCGGAGGCGGCGCGGGCACCGGGGAGCTGTTTTTT.

The chain links TRBV27 to TRBJ2-1; no definite D call. Trimming left V 5 bases short and J 5 bases short, with 10 bases between. The CDR3 is 13 residues long. CDR1 is MNHEY, CDR2 SMNVEV, per germline (reference sequence). The CDR3 sequence is CASSHYNNNEQFF. The CDR3, as DNA: TGTGCCAGCAGTCACTACAACAACAATGAGCAGTTCTTC.

V usage is TRBV4-1 and J usage is TRBJ1-2; TRBD1 agrees at 8 bases. From germline, CDR1 is MGHRA and CDR2 YSYEKL. J was trimmed by 2 bases and V by 3 bases; bases with no gene match: 8. The CDR3 sequence is 16 residues long. CDR3 DNA: TGCGCCAGCAGCCAGGGTCCCGGGACAGGCAACTATGGCTACACCTTC. Translated: CASSQGPGTGNYGYTF.

This clone turned up a few times. The rearrangement links TRBV19 to TRBJ1-1; D is unclear. The CDR3 is made up of 11 amino acids. Trimming pared 5 bases from V and 6 bases from J, leaving 7 bases between. In germline, CDR1 is LNHDA, CDR2 SQIVND (reference sequence). The DNA for the CDR3 is TGTGCCAGTAGTCGGAGGGCTGAAGCTTTCTTT. It translates to CASSRRAEAFF. Full variable domain (rest looked up from reference TRBV19 and TRBJ1-1): DGGITQSPKYLFRKEGQNVTLSCEQNLNHDAMYWYRQDPGQGLRLIYYSQIVNDFQKGDIAEGYSVSREKKESFPLTVTSAQKNPTAFYLCASSRRAEAFFGQGTRLTVV.

The J gene is TRBJ1-5, the V gene TRBV24-1; 8 bases align to TRBD1. The CDR3 loop spans 15 amino acids. Trimming at V came to 4 bases and at J to 4 bases, leaving 5 bases not matched to a gene. The V gene's germline CDR1 is KGHDR and CDR2 SFDVKD. Written as DNA, the CDR3 is TGTGCCACCAGTGACACCCGACAGGGGAATCAGCCCCAGCATTTT. Translating gives CATSDTRQGNQPQHF.